The 21 T cell receptor beta chains presented below share a single source sample, sequenced in a study of T-cell reconstitution after alpha-beta-depleted transplantation in children listed by TCRdb under 2016. Preparation of the library involved PCR. Sequenced on an Illumina HiSeq 2500. TCR libraries were prepared with molecular barcoding, using unique molecular identifiers to normalize TCRbeta repertoire quantification. TCRdb redid the processing of the public reads, applying fastp at Q25 and MiXCR, and retained in-frame beta chains. Merged by CDR3 protein, the rows form single entries marked with the most common genes and DNA. The sample contains 350,000 to 450,000 distinct CDR3 sequences, around 20% of them found a single time. Together, the top ten hold less than 4.5% of the sample. The input for sequencing was PBMCs from the stem cell graft donor, taken from the stem cell graft. The receptors come from a human donor who donated a stem cell graft to a child with acute myeloid leukemia.

The chain employs TRBV20-1 and TRBJ2-1, with TRBD2 matching over 7 bases. V dropped 6 bases and J dropped 0; count of bases not matched to a gene: 11. CDR1 is DFQATT and CDR2 is SNEGSKA in the germline V gene (reference sequence). The CDR3 has 16 amino acids. CDR3 in amino acids: CSASGTTPSSYNEQFF. The CDR3 nucleotides are TGCAGTGCAAGCGGGACTACCCCGAGCTCCTACAATGAGCAGTTCTTC.

The sample holds many counts of this clonotype. The chain uses TRBV29-1 and TRBJ2-1; perhaps TRBD2 as D (6 bases). The CDR3 is 13 amino acids. Germline CDR1 reads SQVTM; CDR2 reads ANQGSEA. The V end was cut by 4 bases, the J end by 2 bases, with 9 bases between. The CDR3 nucleotides are TGCAGCGTTGTGCGGGGCCCCTACAATGAGCAGTTCTTC. Translation: CSVVRGPYNEQFF.

This clonotype has at least ten counts. The rearrangement uses TRBV6-2 or TRBV6-3 and TRBJ2-2; a possible D gene is TRBD2 (6 bases). V lost 7 bases, J lost 2 bases, and 11 bases lay in between. The CDR3 covers 14 residues. The V gene's germline CDR1 is MNHEY and CDR2 SVGEGT. In nucleotides, the CDR3 is TGTGCCAGCACCAGCGGGTTAAACACCGGGGAGCTGTTTTTT. It is translated as CASTSGLNTGELFF.

The table lists this clonotype with many counts. This sequence joins TRBV4-3 and TRBJ2-1; maybe TRBD2 (5 bases). With 4 bases removed from V and 5 bases from J, the gap between germline ends came to 12 bases. Germline V gene data show CDR1 as LGHNA and CDR2 as YSLEER. This CDR3 spans 14 amino acids. This CDR3 reads CASSRGDYHNEQFF. CDR3 coding DNA: TGCGCCAGCAGCCGAGGAGACTACCACAATGAGCAGTTCTTC.

This chain links TRBV4-1 with TRBJ2-1; 14 bases are shared with TRBD2. V lost 4 bases to trimming and J lost 2 bases; unmatched junction nucleotides: 4. The germline gives CDR1 MGHRA, CDR2 YSYEKL. The CDR3 contains 17 residues. This chain's CDR3 is CASSPWGLAGAYNEQFF. As DNA, the CDR3 is TGCGCCAGCAGCCCATGGGGACTAGCGGGAGCCTACAATGAGCAGTTCTTC.

Only a few counts were recorded for this clonotype. This chain links TRBV7-2 with TRBJ2-1, with a tentative D call TRBD1 (5 bases). The germline gives CDR1 SGHTA, CDR2 FQGNSA. The ends were cut back, 3 bases at V and 9 bases at J, with 18 bases in the middle. This CDR3 has 15 amino acids. CDR3 protein: CASSFLEAWGVEQFF. The CDR3 DNA is TGTGCCAGCAGCTTCCTAGAGGCCTGGGGCGTTGAGCAGTTCTTC. The whole variable domain, filled in from reference TRBV7-2 and TRBJ2-1, reads GAGVSQSPSNKVTEKGKDVELRCDPISGHTALYWYRQSLGQGLEFLIYFQGNSAPDKSGLPSDRFSAERTGGSVSTLTIQRTQQEDSAVYLCASSFLEAWGVEQFFGPGTRLTVL.

The chain uses TRBV7-6 and TRBJ2-1, with unresolved D. The germline gives CDR1 SGHVS, CDR2 FNYEAQ. V was shortened by 1 base and J by 0 bases, with 7 bases between the two germline ends. The CDR3 sequence is 15 residues long. The CDR3 DNA sequence: TGTGCCAGCAGCTTAGGTTGGGACTCCTACAATGAGCAGTTCTTC. This gives the protein CASSLGWDSYNEQFF.

The sample holds a few counts of this clonotype. V gene TRBV20-1 combines with J gene TRBJ2-7, with D maybe TRBD2 (6 bases). The germline V gene encodes CDR1 DFQATT and CDR2 SNEGSKA (reference sequence). The CDR3 has 13 residues. Trimming cost V 4 bases and J 3 bases, with 13 bases left between them. As DNA, the CDR3 is TGCAGTGCTAATACCGAGCGGGTCTACGAGCAGTACTTC. Its protein is CSANTERVYEQYF.

This clonotype has just a few counts. This chain connects TRBV29-1 to TRBJ2-1; 13 bases line up with TRBD2. Per the germline V gene, CDR1 is SQVTM and CDR2 is ANQGSEA. J was trimmed by 8 bases and V by 6 bases; bases with no gene match: 10. The CDR3 sequence is 15 residues long. The CDR3 sequence: CSVFKRLAGGHEQFF. The DNA of the CDR3 is TGCAGCGTATTTAAAAGACTAGCGGGGGGCCATGAGCAGTTCTTC.

This clonotype was observed at least ten times. The chain is built from TRBV12-3 or TRBV12-4 and TRBJ2-3; no firm D call. The V and J ends lost 5 bases and 2 bases respectively, with 8 bases between them. The CDR3 extends over 13 amino acids. In DNA, the CDR3 is TGTGCCAGCAGTCCAGTTTACACAGATACGCAGTATTTT. Amino acid sequence: CASSPVYTDTQYF.

This clonotype was found many times. The chain links TRBV20-1 to TRBJ2-7; the D is unclear. Germline V gives CDR1 DFQATT, CDR2 SNEGSKA (reference sequence). V gave up 2 bases and J gave up 3 bases, with 14 bases separating them. CDR3 length equals 14 residues. The CDR3 DNA reads TGCAGTGCTAGAACTCACGGACCCTACTACGAGCAGTACTTC. It translates to CSARTHGPYYEQYF.

V gene TRBV20-1 combines with J gene TRBJ1-2; D remains unclear. The germline V and J ends were trimmed by 2 bases and 2 bases, with 9 bases remaining between them. CDR1 and CDR2 from the germline V gene are DFQATT and SNEGSKA (reference sequence). This CDR3 spans 13 amino acids. The CDR3 is CSARLQQNYGYTF. The DNA for the CDR3 is TGCAGTGCTAGATTACAGCAAAACTATGGCTACACCTTC.

This clonotype was recorded many times. The rearrangement links TRBV29-1 to TRBJ2-6; no clear D gene. V lost 4 bases and J lost 2, with 9 bases in between. Germline V CDR1 and CDR2: SQVTM, ANQGSEA. The CDR3 spans 14 residues. CDR3 amino acids: CSVGKGTGANVLTF. The CDR3 DNA is TGCAGCGTTGGGAAGGGAACTGGGGCCAACGTCCTGACTTTC. The full variable domain, its missing parts supplied by reference TRBV29-1 and TRBJ2-6, is SAVISQKPSRDICQRGTSLTIQCQVDSQVTMMFWYRQQPGQSLTLIATANQGSEATYESGFVIDKFPISRPNLTFSTLTVSNMSPEDSSIYLCSVGKGTGANVLTFGAGSRLTVL.

This sequence joins TRBV6-2 or TRBV6-3 and TRBJ2-2, with TRBD2 matching over 13 bases. The germline CDR1 and CDR2 sequences are MNHEY and SVGEGT. There are 19 residues in the CDR3. V lost 7 bases and J lost 4; bases outside the gene matches: 15. In DNA, the CDR3 is TGTGCCAGCACCCTGCGACTAGCGGGAGGCCCTATAGCCACCGGGGAGCTGTTTTTT. It is translated as CASTLRLAGGPIATGELFF.

The chain is built from TRBV10-1 and TRBJ2-3, with 8 bases identical to TRBD1. Looked up from germline, CDR1 is WNHNN and CDR2 is SYGVQD (reference sequence). After removal of 6 bases from V and 0 bases from J, the junction contained 5 bases not matched to a gene. The CDR3 runs to 15 residues. The CDR3 spells CASRSDRASTDTQYF. DNA for the CDR3: TGCGCCAGCAGATCGGACAGGGCTAGCACAGATACGCAGTATTTT.

This clonotype was picked up a small number of times. V usage is TRBV7-9 and J usage is TRBJ1-6; a weak D match, TRBD1 (5 bases). Germline V lookup: CDR1 SEHNR, CDR2 FQNEAQ (reference sequence). Trimming took off 5 bases at V and 10 bases at J, with 12 bases between the two ends. This CDR3 contains 13 residues. CDR3 DNA sequence: TGTGCCAGCAGCGATCCGTCAGGGTCACCCCTCCACTTT. As protein: CASSDPSGSPLHF.

This clonotype was counted a few times. This chain links TRBV28 with TRBJ2-1; TRBD2 matches at 14 bases. Germline-derived CDR1 and CDR2 are MDHEN and SYDVKM. The V and J ends lost 7 bases and 8 bases, in that order; junction bases with no gene match: 10. The CDR3 totals 16 residues. CDR3 protein: CASIGTSGRIGYEQFF. CDR3 DNA: TGTGCCAGCATCGGGACTAGCGGGAGAATAGGCTATGAGCAGTTCTTC.

In its sample, this clonotype was seen many times. V gene TRBV29-1 combines with J gene TRBJ2-7, with 11 positions matching TRBD2. Germline V gene data show CDR1 as SQVTM and CDR2 as ANQGSEA. V gave up 5 bases and J gave up 4 bases; unmatched junction bases: 4. This CDR3 is 13 amino acids long. The CDR3 spells CSVKGLAGYEQYF. CDR3 nucleotide sequence: TGCAGCGTTAAAGGACTAGCGGGTTACGAGCAGTACTTC.

This clonotype was counted only a few times. V gene TRBV7-3 combines with J gene TRBJ2-1; D gene uncertain. Germline V gene sequence: CDR1 SGHTA, CDR2 FQGTGA. Trimming cost V 5 bases and J 1 base, with 15 bases left between them. This CDR3 is 16 amino acids long. In DNA form, the CDR3 reads TGTGCCAGCAGCCCTCTGGATGGTAGTTCCTACAATGAGCAGTTCTTC. It encodes CASSPLDGSSYNEQFF.

The chain joins TRBV7-6 to TRBJ2-3; D unclear. Trimming removed 2 bases at V and 2 bases at J, with 11 bases between. CDR3 length equals 15 residues. Per germline, CDR1 SGHVS and CDR2 FNYEAQ. The CDR3 region is CASSLLTDLTDTQYF. The CDR3 region has the DNA TGTGCCAGCAGCTTATTGACGGATCTCACAGATACGCAGTATTTT.

J is TRBJ1-1 and V is TRBV29-1; the D gene is possibly TRBD1 (6 bases). This CDR3 is 18 amino acids long. Trimming removed 1 base from V and 1 base from J, with 22 bases in between. In germline, CDR1 is SQVTM, CDR2 ANQGSEA. The DNA for the CDR3 is TGCAGCGTTGAAGGAAAACCAGGGGCCTCTCACTGGAACACTGAAGCTTTCTTT. Amino acids: CSVEGKPGASHWNTEAFF.